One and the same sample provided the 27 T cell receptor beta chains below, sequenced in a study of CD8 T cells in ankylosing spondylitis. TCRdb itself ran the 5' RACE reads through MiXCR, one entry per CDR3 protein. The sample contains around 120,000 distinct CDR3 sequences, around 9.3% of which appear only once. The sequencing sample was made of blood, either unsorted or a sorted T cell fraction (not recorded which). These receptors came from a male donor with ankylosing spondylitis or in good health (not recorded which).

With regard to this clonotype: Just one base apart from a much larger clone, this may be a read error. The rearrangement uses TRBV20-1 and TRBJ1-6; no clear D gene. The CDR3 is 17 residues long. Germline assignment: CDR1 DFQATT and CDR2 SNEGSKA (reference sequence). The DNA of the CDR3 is TGCTGTGCTAGAGGTGGTGGAGGGAGCTCCTATAATTCACCCCTCCACTTT. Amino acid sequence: CCARGGGGSSYNSPLHF.

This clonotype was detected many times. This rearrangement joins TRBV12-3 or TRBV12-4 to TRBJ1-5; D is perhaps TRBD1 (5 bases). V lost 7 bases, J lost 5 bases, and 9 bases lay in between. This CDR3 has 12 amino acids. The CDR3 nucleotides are TGTGCCAGCACCCTAGGGGATCAGCCCCAGCATTTT. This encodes CASTLGDQPQHF.

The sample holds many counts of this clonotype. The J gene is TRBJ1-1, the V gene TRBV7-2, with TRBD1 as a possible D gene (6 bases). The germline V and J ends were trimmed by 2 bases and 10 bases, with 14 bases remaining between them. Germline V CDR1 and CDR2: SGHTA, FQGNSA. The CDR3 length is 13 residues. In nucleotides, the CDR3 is TGTGCCAGCAGCTTACCACAGGGATTAGGAGCTTTCTTT. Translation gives CASSLPQGLGAFF. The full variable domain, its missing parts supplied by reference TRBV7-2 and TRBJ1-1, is GAGVSQSPSNKVTEKGKDVELRCDPISGHTALYWYRQSLGQGLEFLIYFQGNSAPDKSGLPSDRFSAERTGGSVSTLTIQRTQQEDSAVYLCASSLPQGLGAFFGQGTRLTVV.

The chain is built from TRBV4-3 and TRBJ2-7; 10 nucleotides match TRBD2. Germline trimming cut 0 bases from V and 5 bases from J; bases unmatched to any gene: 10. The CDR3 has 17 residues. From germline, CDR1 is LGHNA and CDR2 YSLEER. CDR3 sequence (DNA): TGCGCCAGCAGCCAAGAATCTAGCGGGAGCCTCTTTCACGAGCAGTACTTC. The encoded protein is CASSQESSGSLFHEQYF.

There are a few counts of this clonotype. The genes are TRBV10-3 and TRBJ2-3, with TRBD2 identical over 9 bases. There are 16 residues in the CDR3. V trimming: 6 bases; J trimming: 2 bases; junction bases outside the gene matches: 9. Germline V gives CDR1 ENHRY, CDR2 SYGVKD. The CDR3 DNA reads TGTGCCATCAGCGCTATAGCGGGAGAGATCACAGATACGCAGTATTTT. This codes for CAISAIAGEITDTQYF.

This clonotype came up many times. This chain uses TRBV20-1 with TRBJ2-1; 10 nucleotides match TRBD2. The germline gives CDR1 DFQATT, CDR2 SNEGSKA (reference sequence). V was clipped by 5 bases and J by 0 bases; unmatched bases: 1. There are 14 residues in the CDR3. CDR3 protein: CSASSGGSYNEQFF. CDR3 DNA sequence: TGCAGTGCTTCTAGCGGGGGCTCCTACAATGAGCAGTTCTTC.

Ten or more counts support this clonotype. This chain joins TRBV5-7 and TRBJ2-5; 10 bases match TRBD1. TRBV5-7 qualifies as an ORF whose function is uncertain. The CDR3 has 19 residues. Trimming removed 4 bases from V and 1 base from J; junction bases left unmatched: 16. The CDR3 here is CASSLLAGQGSRLQETQYF. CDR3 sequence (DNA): TGTGCCAGCAGCCTTCTGGCGGGACAGGGGTCGCGACTCCAAGAGACCCAGTACTTC.

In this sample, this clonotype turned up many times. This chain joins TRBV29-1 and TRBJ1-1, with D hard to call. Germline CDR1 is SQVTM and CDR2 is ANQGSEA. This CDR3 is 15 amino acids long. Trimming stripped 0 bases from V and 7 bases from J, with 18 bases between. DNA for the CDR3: TGCAGCGTTGAAGATTTTGGGTTAAAAAAACTTGAAGCTTTCTTT. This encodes CSVEDFGLKKLEAFF.

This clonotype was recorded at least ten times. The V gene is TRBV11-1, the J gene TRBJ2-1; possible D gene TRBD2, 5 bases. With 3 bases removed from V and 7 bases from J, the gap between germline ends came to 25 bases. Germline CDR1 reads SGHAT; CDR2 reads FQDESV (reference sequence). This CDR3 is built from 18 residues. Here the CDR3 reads CASSFDPPPRGFFNEQFF. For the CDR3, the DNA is TGTGCCAGCAGCTTCGACCCCCCACCCAGAGGGTTCTTTAATGAGCAGTTCTTC. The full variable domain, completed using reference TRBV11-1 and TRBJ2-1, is EAEVAQSPRYKITEKSQAVAFWCDPISGHATLYWYRQILGQGPELLVQFQDESVVDDSQLPKDRFSAERLKGVDSTLKIQPAELGDSAMYLCASSFDPPPRGFFNEQFFGPGTRLTVL.

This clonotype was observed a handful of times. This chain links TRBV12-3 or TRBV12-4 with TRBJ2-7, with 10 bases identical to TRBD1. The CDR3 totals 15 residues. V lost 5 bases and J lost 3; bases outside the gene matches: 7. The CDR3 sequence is CASSLDRGQIYEQYF. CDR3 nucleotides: TGTGCCAGCAGTCTCGACAGGGGGCAGATCTACGAGCAGTACTTC.

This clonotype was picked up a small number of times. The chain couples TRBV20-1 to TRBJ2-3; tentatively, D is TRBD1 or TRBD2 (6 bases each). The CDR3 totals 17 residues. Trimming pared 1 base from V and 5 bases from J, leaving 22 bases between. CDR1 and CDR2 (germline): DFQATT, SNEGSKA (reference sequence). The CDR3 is CSARVDVDGGEKDTQYF. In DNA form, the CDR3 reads TGCAGTGCTAGAGTTGACGTGGACGGGGGCGAAAAAGATACGCAGTATTTT.

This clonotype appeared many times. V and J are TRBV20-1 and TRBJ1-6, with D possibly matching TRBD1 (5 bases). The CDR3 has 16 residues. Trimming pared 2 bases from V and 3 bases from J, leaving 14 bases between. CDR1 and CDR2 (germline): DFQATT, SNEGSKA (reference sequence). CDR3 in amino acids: CSARRPGTVYNSPLHF. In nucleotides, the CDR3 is TGCAGTGCTAGACGACCCGGGACGGTCTATAATTCACCCCTCCACTTT.

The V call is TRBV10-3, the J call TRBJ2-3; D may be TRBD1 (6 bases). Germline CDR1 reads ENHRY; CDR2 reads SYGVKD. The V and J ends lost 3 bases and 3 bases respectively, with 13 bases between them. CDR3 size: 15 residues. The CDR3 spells CAISDRDIRTDTQYF. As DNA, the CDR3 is TGTGCCATCAGTGACCGGGACATCAGGACAGATACGCAGTATTTT.

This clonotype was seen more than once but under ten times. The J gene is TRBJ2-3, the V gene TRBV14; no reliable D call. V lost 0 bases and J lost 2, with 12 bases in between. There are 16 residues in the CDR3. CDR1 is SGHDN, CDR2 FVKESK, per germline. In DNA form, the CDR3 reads TGTGCCAGCAGCCAAGATCCCGGCCTTACCACAGATACGCAGTATTTT. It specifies CASSQDPGLTTDTQYF.

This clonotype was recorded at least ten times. CDR3 DNA: TGCGCCAGCAGCTTGAGACAGGCAACCGGGGAGCTGTTTTTT. It yields the protein CASSLRQATGELFF. This chain links TRBV5-1 with TRBJ2-2; a possible D gene is TRBD1 (6 bases). The V and J ends lost 1 base and 5 bases respectively, with 9 bases between them. CDR1 and CDR2 (germline): SGHRS, YFSETQ. The CDR3 loop spans 14 amino acids.

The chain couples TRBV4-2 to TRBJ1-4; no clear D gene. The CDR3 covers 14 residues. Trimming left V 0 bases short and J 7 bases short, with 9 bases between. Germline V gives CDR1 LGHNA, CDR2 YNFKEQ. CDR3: CASSQDRGGEKLFF. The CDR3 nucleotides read TGTGCCAGCAGCCAAGATAGAGGAGGTGAAAAACTGTTTTTT.

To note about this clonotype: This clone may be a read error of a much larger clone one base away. CDR3 DNA sequence: TGTGCCAGCAGTCGACGACAGGGAGAAGAGACCCAGTACTTC. This translates into CASSRRQGEETQYF. This sequence joins TRBV6-1 and TRBJ2-5, with TRBD1 matching 7 bases. V gave up 5 bases and J gave up 3 bases; unmatched junction bases: 6. Germline CDR1 and CDR2: MNHNS and SASEGT. The CDR3 loop spans 14 amino acids.

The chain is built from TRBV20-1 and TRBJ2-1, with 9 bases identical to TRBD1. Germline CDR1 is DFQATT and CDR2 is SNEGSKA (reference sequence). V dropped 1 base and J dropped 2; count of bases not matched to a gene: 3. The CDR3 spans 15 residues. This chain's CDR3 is CSARVGTGTYNEQFF. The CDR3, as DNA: TGCAGTGCTAGAGTTGGGACAGGGACCTACAATGAGCAGTTCTTC.

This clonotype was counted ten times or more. This CDR3 reads CASGTEVSYEQYF. The CDR3 DNA reads TGTGCCAGCGGGACAGAGGTTTCCTACGAGCAGTACTTC. V usage is TRBV7-6 and J usage is TRBJ2-7; 7 nucleotides align to TRBD1. The CDR3 covers 13 residues. Germline values: CDR1 SGHVS, CDR2 FNYEAQ. With 8 bases clipped from V and 1 base from J, the junction kept 5 bases outside the gene matches.

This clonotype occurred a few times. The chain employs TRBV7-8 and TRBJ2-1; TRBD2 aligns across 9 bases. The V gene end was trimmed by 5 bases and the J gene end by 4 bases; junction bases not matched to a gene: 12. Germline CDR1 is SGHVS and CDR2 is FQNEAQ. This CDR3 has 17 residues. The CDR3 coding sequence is TGTGCCAGCAGCCCAGACGGTAGCGGGAGTACTTACAATGAGCAGTTCTTC. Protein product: CASSPDGSGSTYNEQFF.

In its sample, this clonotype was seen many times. CDR3 coding DNA: TGTGCCAGCAGCCAAGACAGCAATCAGCCCCAGCATTTT. It translates to CASSQDSNQPQHF. V usage is TRBV4-2 and J usage is TRBJ1-5; the D is unclear. The CDR3 is made up of 13 amino acids. Germline values: CDR1 LGHNA, CDR2 YNFKEQ. Trimming took 0 bases from V and 1 from J, leaving 1 base between them.

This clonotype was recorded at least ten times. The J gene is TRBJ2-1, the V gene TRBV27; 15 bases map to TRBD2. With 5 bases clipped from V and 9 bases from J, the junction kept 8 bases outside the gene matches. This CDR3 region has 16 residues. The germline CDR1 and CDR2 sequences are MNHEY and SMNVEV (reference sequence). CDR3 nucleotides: TGTGCCAGCAGTAAAGGGGGACTAGCGGGAGGTATTGAGCAGTTCTTC. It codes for CASSKGGLAGGIEQFF.

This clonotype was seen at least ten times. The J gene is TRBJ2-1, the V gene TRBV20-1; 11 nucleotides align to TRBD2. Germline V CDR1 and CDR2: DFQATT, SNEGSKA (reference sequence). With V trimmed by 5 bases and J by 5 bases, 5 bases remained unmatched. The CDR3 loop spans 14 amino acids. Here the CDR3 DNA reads TGCAGTGCTTTTGGGACTAGCGGCAACAATGAGCAGTTCTTC. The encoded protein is CSAFGTSGNNEQFF.

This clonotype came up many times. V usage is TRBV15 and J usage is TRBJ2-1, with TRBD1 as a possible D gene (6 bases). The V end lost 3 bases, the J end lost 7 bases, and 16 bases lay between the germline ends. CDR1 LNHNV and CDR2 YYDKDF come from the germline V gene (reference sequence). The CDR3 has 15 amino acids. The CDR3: CATSRPRGHFNEQFF. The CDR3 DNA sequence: TGTGCCACCAGCAGGCCCCGGGGACATTTTAATGAGCAGTTCTTC. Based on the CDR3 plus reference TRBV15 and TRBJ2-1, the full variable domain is DAMVIQNPRYQVTQFGKPVTLSCSQTLNHNVMYWYQQKSSQAPKLLFHYYDKDFNNEADTPDNFQSRRPNTSFCFLDIRSPGLGDTAMYLCATSRPRGHFNEQFFGPGTRLTVL.

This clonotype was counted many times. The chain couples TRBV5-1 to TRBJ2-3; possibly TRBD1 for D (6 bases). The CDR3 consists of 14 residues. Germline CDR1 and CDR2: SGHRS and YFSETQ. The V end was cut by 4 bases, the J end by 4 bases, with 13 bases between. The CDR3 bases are TGCGCCAGCAGCATCCCGGGACAATCAGATACGCAGTATTTT. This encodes CASSIPGQSDTQYF. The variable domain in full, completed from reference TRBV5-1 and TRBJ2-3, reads KAGVTQTPRYLIKTRGQQVTLSCSPISGHRSVSWYQQTPGQGLQFLFEYFSETQRNKGNFPGRFSGRQFSNSRSEMNVSTLELGDSALYLCASSIPGQSDTQYFGPGTRLTVL.

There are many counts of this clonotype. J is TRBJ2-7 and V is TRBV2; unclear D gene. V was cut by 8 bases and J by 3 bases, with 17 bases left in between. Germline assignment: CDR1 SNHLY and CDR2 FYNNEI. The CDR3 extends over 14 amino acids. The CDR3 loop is CASRLAGTIYEQYF. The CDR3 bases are TGTGCCAGCCGTTTGGCAGGTACTATCTACGAGCAGTACTTC. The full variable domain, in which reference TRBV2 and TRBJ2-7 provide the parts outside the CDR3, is EPEVTQTPSHQVTQMGQEVILRCVPISNHLYFYWYRQILGQKVEFLVSFYNNEISEKSEIFDDQFSVERPDGSNFTLKIRSTKLEDSAMYFCASRLAGTIYEQYFGPGTRLTVT.

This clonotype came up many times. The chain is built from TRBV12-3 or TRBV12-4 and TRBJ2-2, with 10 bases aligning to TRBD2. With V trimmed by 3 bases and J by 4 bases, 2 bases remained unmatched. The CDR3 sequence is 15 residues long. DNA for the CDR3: TGTGCCAGCAGTTTGAGCGGGAGGGCCACCGGGGAGCTGTTTTTT. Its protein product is CASSLSGRATGELFF.